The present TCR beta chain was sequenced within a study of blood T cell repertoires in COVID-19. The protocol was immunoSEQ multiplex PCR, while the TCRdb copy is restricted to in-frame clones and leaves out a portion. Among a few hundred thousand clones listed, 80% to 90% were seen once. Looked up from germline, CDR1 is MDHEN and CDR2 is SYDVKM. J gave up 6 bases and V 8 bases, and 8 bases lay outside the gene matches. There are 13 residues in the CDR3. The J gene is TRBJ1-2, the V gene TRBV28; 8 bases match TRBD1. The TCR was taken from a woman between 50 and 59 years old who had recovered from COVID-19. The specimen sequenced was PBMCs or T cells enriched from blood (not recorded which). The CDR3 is CASLSDRVNGYTF. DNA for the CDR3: TGTGCCAGCCTTTCGGACAGGGTGAATGGCTACACCTTC.